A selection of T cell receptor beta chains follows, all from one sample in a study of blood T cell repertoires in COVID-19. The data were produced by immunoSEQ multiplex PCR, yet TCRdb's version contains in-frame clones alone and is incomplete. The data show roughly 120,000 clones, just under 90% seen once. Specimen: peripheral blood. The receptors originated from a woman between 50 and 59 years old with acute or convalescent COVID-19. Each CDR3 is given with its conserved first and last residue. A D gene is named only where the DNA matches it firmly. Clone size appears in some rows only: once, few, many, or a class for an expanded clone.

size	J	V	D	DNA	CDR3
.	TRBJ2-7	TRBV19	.	TGTGCCAGTAGTAAGACGAGGGACATGGGGAAGGATTACGAGCAGTACTTC	CASSKTRDMGKDYEQYF
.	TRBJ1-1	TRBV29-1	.	TGCAGCGCCCACGTCGGAGGGAGCACTGAAGCTTTCTTT	CSAHVGGSTEAFF
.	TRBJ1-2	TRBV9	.	TGTGCCAGCAGCCCCGGGGAGAGGTATGGCTACACCTTC	CASSPGERYGYTF
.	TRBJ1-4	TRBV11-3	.	TGTGCCAGCAGACCGCAGGGGCATGGGGAAAAACTGTTTTTT	CASRPQGHGEKLFF
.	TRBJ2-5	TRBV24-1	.	TGTGCCACCAGTGATTTTGGGGCCGACCATCAAGAGACCCAGTACTTC	CATSDFGADHQETQYF
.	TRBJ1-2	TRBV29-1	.	TGCAGCGTTGAAGACGGGAACTATGGCTACACCTTC	CSVEDGNYGYTF
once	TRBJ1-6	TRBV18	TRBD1	TGTGCCAGCTCACCACAGGGGGCCTATTCACCCCTCCACTTT	CASSPQGAYSPLHF
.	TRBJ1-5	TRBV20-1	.	TGCAGTGCTAGTCGGTTTGCTGATGAGCGCAATCAGCCCCAGCATTTT	CSASRFADERNQPQHF
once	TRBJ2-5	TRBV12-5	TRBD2	TGTGCTAGTGGGGCTAGCGGGCAAGAGACCCAGTACTTC	CASGASGQETQYF
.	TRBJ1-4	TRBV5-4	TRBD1	TGTGCCAGCAGCTTCGGACAGGGGCAAAAACTGTTTTTT	CASSFGQGQKLFF
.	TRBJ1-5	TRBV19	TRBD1	TGTGCCAGTGGAGGACAGGGGGATCAGCCCCAGCATTTT	CASGGQGDQPQHF
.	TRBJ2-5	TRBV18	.	TGTGCCAGCTCACAGGGGCTCGCGGAGACCCAGTACTTC	CASSQGLAETQYF
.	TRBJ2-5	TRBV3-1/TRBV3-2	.	TGTGCCAGCAGCCAAGACAGGGCAGGTCAAAAGACCCAGTACTTC	CASSQDRAGQKTQYF
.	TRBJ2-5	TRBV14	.	TGTGCCAGCAGCCAAGCCCGAGGGAACTTAGGGAAAGAGACCCAGTACTTC	CASSQARGNLGKETQYF
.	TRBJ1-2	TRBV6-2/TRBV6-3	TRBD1	TGTGCCAGCAGCACTGGACAGGGCTATGGCTACACCTTC	CASSTGQGYGYTF
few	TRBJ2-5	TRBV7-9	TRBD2	TGTGCCAGCAGCTTAGGCACCAGCGGGGGGTCTCAAGAGACCCAGTACTTC	CASSLGTSGGSQETQYF
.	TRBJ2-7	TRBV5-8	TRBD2	TGTGCCAGCACCCTAGGTGGGTGGACTAGCGGTTTC	CASTLGGWTSGF
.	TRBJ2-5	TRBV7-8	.	TGTGCCAGCAGCCCGCGACAGTACCAAGAGACCCAGTACTTC	CASSPRQYQETQYF
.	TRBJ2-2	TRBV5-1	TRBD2	TGCGCCAGCAGCCTCCCGTGGCTAGCGGGGGGTACCACCGGGGAGCTGTTTTTT	CASSLPWLAGGTTGELFF
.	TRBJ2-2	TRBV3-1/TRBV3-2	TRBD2	TGTGCCAGCAGCCAAGACGGGCTAGCGGGAGGGCTGGGCACCGGGGAGCTGTTTTTT	CASSQDGLAGGLGTGELFF
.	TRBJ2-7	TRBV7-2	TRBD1	TGTGCCAGCAGTAAAGTGGCCAGCCTGCAAGGGGGCGGTAGCTACGAGCAGTACTTC	CASSKVASLQGGGSYEQYF
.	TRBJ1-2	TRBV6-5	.	TGTGCCAGCTACGCGGATGGCTACACCTTC	CASYADGYTF
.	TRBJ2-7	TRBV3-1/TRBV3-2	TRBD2	TGTGCCAGCAGCCATGAACTAGCGGGAGAATGGGAGCAGTACTTC	CASSHELAGEWEQYF
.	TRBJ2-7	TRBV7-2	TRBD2	TGTGCCAGCAAAAAGCGGGAGGGCCCTTACGAGCAGTACTTC	CASKKREGPYEQYF
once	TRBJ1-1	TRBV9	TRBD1	TGTGCCAGCAGCGCCAGGACAGGAATGAACACTGAAGCTTTCTTT	CASSARTGMNTEAFF
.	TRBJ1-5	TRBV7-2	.	TGTGCCAGCAGCCCAGGTCCCCTCGGGCCCCAGCATTTT	CASSPGPLGPQHF
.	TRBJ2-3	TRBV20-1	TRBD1	TGCAGTGCTAGTTTTTGGACAGGGGCTGAAGATACGCAGTATTTT	CSASFWTGAEDTQYF
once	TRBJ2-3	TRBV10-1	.	TGCGCCAGCAGTGAGGACTCCAATACGCAGTATTTT	CASSEDSNTQYF
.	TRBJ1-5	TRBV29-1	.	TGCAGCCTGGGCAGTCAGCCCCAGCATTTT	CSLGSQPQHF
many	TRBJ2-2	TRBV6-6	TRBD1	TGTGCCAGCAGCCGAATGGCAGGGGGCTGGGACACCGGGGAGCTGTTTTTT	CASSRMAGGWDTGELFF
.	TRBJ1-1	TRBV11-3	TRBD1	TGTGCCAGCGAACCGCGGACAGGGTTTGAAGCTTTCTTT	CASEPRTGFEAFF
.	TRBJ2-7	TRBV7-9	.	TGTGCCAGCAGCTTAACCCCATGGCCCTACGAGCAGTACTTC	CASSLTPWPYEQYF
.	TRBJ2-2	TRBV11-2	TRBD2	TGTGCCAGCAGCTTACTCTTTGCGGGGGGTGACACCGGGGAGCTGTTTTTT	CASSLLFAGGDTGELFF
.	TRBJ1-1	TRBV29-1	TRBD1	TGCAGCGGGGGACAGGGGGCTGAAGCTTTCTTT	CSGGQGAEAFF
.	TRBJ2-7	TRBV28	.	.	CASSSSGGPGYEQYF
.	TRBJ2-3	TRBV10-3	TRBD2	TGTGCCATCAACAGGGGACTAGCGGAGAGCACAGATACGCAGTATTTT	CAINRGLAESTDTQYF
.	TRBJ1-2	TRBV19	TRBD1	TGTGCCAGTAGTATAGCACAGTCCAACAGGGGGCGCGCCTATGGCTACACCTTC	CASSIAQSNRGRAYGYTF
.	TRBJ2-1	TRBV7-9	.	TGTGCCAGCAGCTCAAGCGGCTACAATGAGCAGTTCTTC	CASSSSGYNEQFF
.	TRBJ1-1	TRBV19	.	TGTGCCAGTAGTATAAAGGGGGGGTCTGAAGCTTTCTTT	CASSIKGGSEAFF
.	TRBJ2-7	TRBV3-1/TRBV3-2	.	TGTGCCAGCAGCCAAGATGGTCTAGAGGACTACGAGCAGTACTTC	CASSQDGLEDYEQYF
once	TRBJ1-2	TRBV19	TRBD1	TGTGCCAGTAGTAACACCGGGACAGGGGGTCCCTATGGCTACACCTTC	CASSNTGTGGPYGYTF
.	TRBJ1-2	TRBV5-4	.	TGTGCCAGCAGCTTGGATGGGGGGGGTCAGTCTGGCTACACCTTC	CASSLDGGGQSGYTF
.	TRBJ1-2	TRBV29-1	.	TGCAGCGTACAGCTAAAGAACTATGGCTACACCTTC	CSVQLKNYGYTF
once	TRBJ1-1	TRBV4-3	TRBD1	TGCGCCAGCAGCCAAGACTCCTGGGACAGGGGGCGACTCACTGAAGCTTTCTTT	CASSQDSWDRGRLTEAFF
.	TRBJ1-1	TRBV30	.	TGTGCCTGGAGTTTCTCACAGGGATTCACTGAAGCTTTCTTT	CAWSFSQGFTEAFF
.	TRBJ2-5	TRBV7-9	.	TGTGCCAGCAGCTTAGGCAGGGATATGGTTACCCAGTACTTC	CASSLGRDMVTQYF